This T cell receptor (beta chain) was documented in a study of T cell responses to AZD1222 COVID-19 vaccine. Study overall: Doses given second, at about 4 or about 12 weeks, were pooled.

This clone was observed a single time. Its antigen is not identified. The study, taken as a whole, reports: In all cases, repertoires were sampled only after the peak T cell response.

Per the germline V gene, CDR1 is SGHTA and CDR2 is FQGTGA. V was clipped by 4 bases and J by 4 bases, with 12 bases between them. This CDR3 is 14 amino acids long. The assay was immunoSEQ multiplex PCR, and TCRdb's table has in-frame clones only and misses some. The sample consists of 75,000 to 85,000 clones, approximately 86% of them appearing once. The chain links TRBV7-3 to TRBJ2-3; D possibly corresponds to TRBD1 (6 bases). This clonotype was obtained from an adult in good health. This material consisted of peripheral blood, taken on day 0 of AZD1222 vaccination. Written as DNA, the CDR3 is TGTGCCAGCAGCTCACAGGGACCTCCAGATACGCAGTATTTT. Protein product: CASSSQGPPDTQYF. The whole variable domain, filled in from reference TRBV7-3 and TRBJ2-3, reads GAGVSQTPSNKVTEKGKYVELRCDPISGHTALYWYRQSLGQGPEFLIYFQGTGAADDSGLPNDRFFAVRPEGSVSTLKIQRTERGDSAVYLCASSSQGPPDTQYFGPGTRLTVL.